This T cell receptor (beta chain) was recovered during a study of cytomegalovirus exposure and HLA in healthy donors. Whole-study context: Inside one of the first data releases sat 85 million or so unique TCRs taken from HLA-typed donors. Study-level points and caveats: A later analysis found that most CMV-associated TCR beta chains appeared HLA-restricted. The authors confirmed in vitro that a few CMV-associated chains were specific for CMV antigens.

Trimming removed 0 bases at V and 3 bases at J, with 11 bases between. The CDR3 length is 15 residues. CDR1 is LGHNA, CDR2 YSLEER, per germline. This clone was counted between two and nine times. Its antigen is still unknown. The PCR used 60 Vbeta and 13 Jbeta primers. TCRdb keeps only in-frame clones here, not all; method: immunoSEQ multiplex PCR. The sample consists of 130,000 to 150,000 clones, 80% of them appearing once. Sequencing was carried out using PBMCs. V usage is TRBV4-3 and J usage is TRBJ2-5; D gene unclear. The receptor comes from a man in his forties in good health and CMV-seronegative. As DNA, the CDR3 is TGCGCCAGCAGCCAAGATCATCGGTTAGAAGAGACCCAGTACTTC. The encoded protein is CASSQDHRLEETQYF.